The 7 T cell receptor beta chains presented below share a single source sample, sequenced in a study of blood T cell repertoires in COVID-19. TCRdb's table, derived via immunoSEQ multiplex PCR, lists solely in-frame clones and lacks some. The table shows about 170,000 clones, with 83% occurring only once. The sample was peripheral blood. These receptors were collected from a woman older than 75 with acute or convalescent COVID-19.

CDR3 sequence (DNA): TGTGCCAGCAGTCCTACTCCTGGGACAGGGAAAAGAATTGGTTATTCACCCCTCCACTTT. The encoded protein is CASSPTPGTGKRIGYSPLHF. The rearrangement links TRBV27 to TRBJ1-6, with TRBD1 matching over 9 bases. Trimming at V came to 5 bases and at J to 8 bases, leaving 22 bases not matched to a gene. This CDR3 comprises 20 residues. Per the germline V gene, CDR1 is MNHEY and CDR2 is SMNVEV (reference sequence).

This clone has more than one count but fewer than ten. The J gene is TRBJ2-7, the V gene TRBV5-8, with a possible D match to TRBD1 (5 bases). Trimming took off 1 base at V and 0 bases at J, with 14 bases between the two ends. Germline CDR1 reads SGHTS; CDR2 reads YDEGEE. The CDR3 totals 16 residues. CDR3 sequence (DNA): TGTGCCAGCAGCTTGATCGGACATCGGAGCTCCTACGAGCAGTACTTC. It codes for CASSLIGHRSSYEQYF.

This clone has a single count. The chain carries TRBV4-3 and TRBJ2-1, with TRBD2 identical over 8 bases. CDR3 length: 15 residues. V gave up 3 bases and J gave up 6 bases; unmatched junction bases: 7. CDR1 and CDR2 (germline): LGHNA, YSLEER. The CDR3 sequence is CASSQSGGGINEQFF. The CDR3 DNA is TGCGCCAGCAGCCAGAGCGGGGGCGGGATCAATGAGCAGTTCTTC.

The gene calls are TRBV6-5 and TRBJ1-6, with unresolved D. Looked up from germline, CDR1 is MNHEY and CDR2 is SVGAGI. This CDR3 is 14 amino acids long. Trimming stripped 6 bases from V and 6 bases from J, with 12 bases between. CDR3 DNA: TGTGCCAGCAGCCGAGAGGGTGGTAATTCACCCCTCCACTTT. Translation: CASSREGGNSPLHF.

The chain recombines TRBV28 with TRBJ2-1; 11 bases are a match to TRBD1. This CDR3 has 16 residues. Looked up from germline, CDR1 is MDHEN and CDR2 is SYDVKM. V lost 2 bases and J lost 3; bases outside the gene matches: 3. Here the CDR3 reads CASSLEGQGGYNEQFF. CDR3 coding DNA: TGTGCCAGCAGTTTAGAGGGACAGGGGGGCTACAATGAGCAGTTCTTC.

The rearrangement uses TRBV28 and TRBJ2-5; TRBD2 matches at 11 bases. The CDR3 sequence is 14 residues long. V trimming: 2 bases; J trimming: 8 bases; junction bases outside the gene matches: 4. The germline V gene has CDR1 MDHEN and CDR2 SYDVKM. CDR3 sequence (DNA): TGTGCCAGCAGTTTAATAGCGGGGGGGGGAACCCAGTACTTC. Amino acids: CASSLIAGGGTQYF.

The CDR3 protein is CAGTEKGASHEQYF. The CDR3 DNA sequence: TGTGCCGGCACGGAAAAGGGGGCAAGTCACGAGCAGTACTTC. V is TRBV5-4 and J is TRBJ2-7; 7 bases are a match to TRBD1. The CDR3 is made up of 14 amino acids. V gave up 10 bases and J gave up 5 bases; unmatched junction bases: 15. Germline loops: CDR1 SGHNT, CDR2 YYREEE (reference sequence).